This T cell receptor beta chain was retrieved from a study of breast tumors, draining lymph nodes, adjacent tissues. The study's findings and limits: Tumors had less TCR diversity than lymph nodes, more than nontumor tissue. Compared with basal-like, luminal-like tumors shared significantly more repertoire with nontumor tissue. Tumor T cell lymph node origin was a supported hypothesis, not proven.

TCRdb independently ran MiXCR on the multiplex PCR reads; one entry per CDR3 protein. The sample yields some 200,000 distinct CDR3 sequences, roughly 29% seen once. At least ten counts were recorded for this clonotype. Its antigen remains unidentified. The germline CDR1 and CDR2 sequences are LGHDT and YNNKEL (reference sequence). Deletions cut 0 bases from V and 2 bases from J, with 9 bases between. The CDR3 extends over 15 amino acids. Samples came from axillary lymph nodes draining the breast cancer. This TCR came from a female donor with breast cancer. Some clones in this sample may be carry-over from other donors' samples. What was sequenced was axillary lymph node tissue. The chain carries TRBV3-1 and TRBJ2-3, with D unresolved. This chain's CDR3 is CASSQDQASTDTQYF. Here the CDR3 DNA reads TGTGCCAGCAGCCAAGATCAGGCGTCCACAGATACGCAGTATTTT.